This is a list of T cell receptor beta chains from one sample in a study of cytomegalovirus exposure and HLA in healthy donors. The assay was immunoSEQ multiplex PCR, and TCRdb's table has in-frame clones only and misses some. This sample has 75,000 to 90,000 clones, with roughly 80% found just once. The sample comprised PBMCs. The receptors were gathered from a human donor in good health. The conserved cysteine and the conserved F or W are not part of the CDR3 here. Not all rows give a size; the values are once, few, many and, for expanded clones, a class.

NA,TRBV4-1,ASSQDDWVEGNTIY
NA,TRBV7-9,ASSLTGGNQPQH
NA,TRBV18,ASSRTENQPQH
NA,TRBV11-2,ASSLETGRVPDTQY
NA,TRBV5-4,ASSLGPRSDQPQN
NA,TRBV25-1,ASGQGGEDTQY
NA,TRBV6-5,ASSSPDRGPEAF
NA,TRBV5-1,ASSSRVFGETQY
NA,TRBV2,ASSGGRQVYSYNSPLH
NA,TRBV5-1,ASSLIPGPDTEAF
few,TRBV27,ASSASPGLNTEAF
NA,TRBV7-9,ASSWTGDQF
NA,TRBV30,AWSVLDTDTQY
few,TRBV5-6,ASSLVSQGRF
few,TRBV2,ASRPGQEMNIYEQY
NA,TRBV19,ASRSRETYEQY
NA,TRBV11-2,ASSSSGQGAGMEKLF
NA,TRBV6-5,ASSYPSGGEEGTQY
NA,TRBV7-9,ASSLASTGQIANYGYT
NA,TRBV5-1,ASSRESGFSYEQY
NA,TRBV7-8,ASSSGRGNEKLF
NA,TRBV19,ASSGQDISYEQY